The rows below give T cell receptor beta chains drawn from one sample of a study of stem cell transplantation in POMP-related autoinflammatory disease. The data were produced by immunoSEQ multiplex PCR, yet TCRdb's version contains in-frame clones alone and is incomplete. The sample has approximately 23,000 clones; approximately 78% are singletons. The sequenced sample was CD4+ T cells from PBMCs, obtained before stem cell transplantation. The receptor set was obtained from a human donor with POMP-related autoinflammation and immune dysregulation (PRAID). The CDR3 runs from the conserved cysteine through the conserved F or W. The D gene is left open where the match is weak. A clone size is listed for some rows: how often the clone was seen (once, few, many), or a class if it is expanded.

v_call: TRBV18
d_call: NA
j_call: TRBJ1-1
clone_size: NA
cdr3_aa: CASSPAIRVNTEAFF
cdr3_nt: TGTGCCAGCTCACCGGCTATAAGAGTGAACACTGAAGCTTTCTTT

v_call: TRBV5-8
d_call: TRBD2
j_call: TRBJ2-3
clone_size: NA
cdr3_aa: CASSSPSGREGTDTQYF
cdr3_nt: TGTGCCAGCAGCTCCCCTAGCGGGAGGGAGGGGACAGATACGCAGTATTTT

v_call: TRBV11-2
d_call: NA
j_call: TRBJ2-1
clone_size: NA
cdr3_aa: CASSFPWDEQFF
cdr3_nt: TGTGCCAGCAGCTTCCCCTGGGATGAGCAGTTCTTC

v_call: TRBV5-6
d_call: NA
j_call: TRBJ1-5
clone_size: NA
cdr3_aa: CASSLASGRPQHF
cdr3_nt: TGTGCCAGCAGCTTGGCCAGTGGTCGGCCCCAGCATTTT

v_call: TRBV18
d_call: NA
j_call: TRBJ2-6
clone_size: NA
cdr3_aa: CASRRSGVGYSGANVLTF
cdr3_nt: TGTGCCAGCCGGCGATCAGGGGTCGGCTACTCTGGGGCCAACGTCCTGACTTTC

v_call: TRBV9
d_call: TRBD2
j_call: TRBJ2-1
clone_size: NA
cdr3_aa: CASSVGSLAVSYNEQFF
cdr3_nt: TGTGCCAGCAGCGTAGGCTCCCTAGCGGTATCCTACAATGAGCAGTTCTTC

v_call: TRBV19
d_call: TRBD1
j_call: TRBJ2-3
clone_size: NA
cdr3_aa: CASSHETGGFLVDTQYF
cdr3_nt: TGTGCCAGTAGTCACGAGACAGGGGGTTTTCTCGTTGATACGCAGTATTTT

v_call: TRBV21-1
d_call: NA
j_call: TRBJ1-5
clone_size: NA
cdr3_aa: CASSKRPASNQPQHF
cdr3_nt: TGTGCCAGCAGCAAACGCCCAGCTAGCAATCAGCCCCAGCATTTT

v_call: TRBV2
d_call: TRBD2
j_call: TRBJ2-7
clone_size: NA
cdr3_aa: CASNPSGGRGNSYEQYF
cdr3_nt: TGTGCCAGCAACCCTAGCGGGGGCCGAGGGAACTCCTACGAGCAGTACTTC

v_call: TRBV7-2
d_call: TRBD1
j_call: TRBJ1-5
clone_size: NA
cdr3_aa: CASSLVGQGSQPQHF
cdr3_nt: TGTGCCAGCAGCTTAGTAGGACAGGGGAGTCAGCCCCAGCATTTT

v_call: TRBV29-1
d_call: NA
j_call: TRBJ2-1
clone_size: NA
cdr3_aa: CSVDSGYSYNEQFF
cdr3_nt: TGCAGCGTTGACTCAGGTTACTCCTACAATGAGCAGTTCTTC

v_call: TRBV7-2
d_call: TRBD2
j_call: TRBJ2-7
clone_size: NA
cdr3_aa: CASSLFGLAGDSEQYF
cdr3_nt: TGTGCCAGCAGCTTATTCGGACTAGCGGGAGATAGTGAGCAGTACTTC

v_call: TRBV19
d_call: NA
j_call: TRBJ2-2
clone_size: NA
cdr3_aa: CASSIQLVRGLDTGELFF
cdr3_nt: TGTGCCAGTAGTATCCAGCTGGTGCGGGGGCTTGACACCGGGGAGCTGTTTTTT

v_call: TRBV19
d_call: NA
j_call: TRBJ1-5
clone_size: few
cdr3_aa: CASSPRQAYSNQPQHF
cdr3_nt: TGTGCCAGTAGTCCACGACAGGCCTATAGCAATCAGCCCCAGCATTTT

v_call: TRBV4-1
d_call: NA
j_call: TRBJ1-3
clone_size: NA
cdr3_aa: CASSQVRGRDGIGNTIYF
cdr3_nt: TGCGCCAGCAGCCAAGTAAGGGGACGGGACGGAATTGGAAACACCATATATTTT

v_call: TRBV5-4
d_call: NA
j_call: TRBJ1-4
clone_size: once
cdr3_aa: CASGFGAQAEKLFF
cdr3_nt: TGTGCCAGCGGTTTTGGGGCGCAAGCCGAAAAACTGTTTTTT

v_call: TRBV5-1
d_call: NA
j_call: TRBJ1-2
clone_size: NA
cdr3_aa: CASSKGGGAVYGYTF
cdr3_nt: TGCGCCAGCAGCAAGGGGGGCGGGGCGGTCTATGGCTACACCTTC